These 18 T cell receptor beta chains were all obtained from the same sample, sequenced in a study of CD8+CD57+ T cells in acquired aplastic anemia. The template for TCR beta VDJ and CDR3 sequence profiling was genomic DNA. TCRdb passed the reads through MiXCR, listing each CDR3 protein once. The table has about 180,000 distinct CDR3 sequences, roughly 65% seen once. In patients chosen for sequencing, flow cytometry had shown CD8+CD57+ cell expansion. Sequencing input: sorted CD4+, CD8+, or CD8+CD57+ T cells (not recorded which) from PBMCs. Receptors were obtained from a human donor with aplastic anemia.

This clonotype came up once. The chain carries TRBV7-3 and TRBJ2-3; D remains ambiguous. Germline loops: CDR1 SGHTA, CDR2 FQGTGA. V dropped 0 bases and J dropped 1 base, with 8 bases sitting between them. The CDR3 runs 15 residues. The CDR3 sequence is CASSLTFHGTDTQYF. In DNA form, the CDR3 reads TGTGCCAGCAGCTTAACGTTCCATGGCACAGATACGCAGTATTTT.

CDR3 sequence (DNA): TGTGCCAGCAGACCCGGGACAGGGGTTGCTGGGGCCAACGTCCTGACTTTC. Its protein is CASRPGTGVAGANVLTF. The gene calls are TRBV2 and TRBJ2-6; 10 bases agree with TRBD1. The germline gives CDR1 SNHLY, CDR2 FYNNEI. The CDR3 is 17 amino acids. The J segment lost 2 bases and the V segment lost 6 bases, leaving 7 bases of the junction unmatched.

This clonotype has ten or more counts. J is TRBJ1-2 and V is TRBV25-1; 9 nucleotides agree with TRBD1. CDR1 and CDR2 (germline): MGHDK, SYGVNS. V shed 4 bases and J 4 bases; nucleotides not matched to a gene: 13. This CDR3 spans 17 amino acids. CDR3 bases: TGTGCCAGCAGTGGGGAGATTCCGGGACAGGGCCTCTATGGCTACACCTTC. It encodes CASSGEIPGQGLYGYTF.

The CDR3 DNA is TGTGCCAGCAGCATAATAGCGGGGGAAGGCTACAATGAGCAGTTCTTC. The encoded protein is CASSIIAGEGYNEQFF. This chain joins TRBV4-2 and TRBJ2-1, with 9 positions matching TRBD2. CDR3 size: 16 residues. Germline-derived CDR1 and CDR2 are LGHNA and YNFKEQ. After removal of 5 bases from V and 3 bases from J, the junction contained 8 bases not matched to a gene.

The V gene is TRBV24-1, the J gene TRBJ2-3, with 7 bases identical to TRBD2. V was clipped by 9 bases and J by 0 bases; unmatched bases: 8. The CDR3 has 15 residues. CDR1 is KGHDR, CDR2 SFDVKD, per germline. The CDR3 reads CATSRSSGSTDTQYF. The CDR3 DNA is TGTGCCACCTCGCGCAGTAGCGGGAGCACAGATACGCAGTATTTT.

This chain links TRBV24-1 with TRBJ1-2; 11 nucleotides match TRBD1. From germline, CDR1 is KGHDR and CDR2 SFDVKD. The junction had 4 bases not matched to a gene; V was cut back by 4 bases and J by 4 bases. The CDR3 runs to 15 residues. The CDR3, as DNA: TGTGCCACCAGTGAGAGGACAGGGGGCTTCTATGGCTACACCTTC. It codes for CATSERTGGFYGYTF.

The chain couples TRBV15 to TRBJ2-7; D is ambiguous. There are 15 residues in the CDR3. The germline V gene has CDR1 LNHNV and CDR2 YYDKDF (reference sequence). The germline V and J ends were trimmed by 3 bases and 3 bases, with 15 bases remaining between them. The chain's CDR3 is CATSSGPTPNYEQYF. CDR3 in DNA: TGTGCCACCAGCAGCGGCCCGACGCCGAACTACGAGCAGTACTTC.

There are a few counts of this clonotype. This chain connects TRBV24-1 to TRBJ2-1, with TRBD2 identical over 10 bases. Germline values: CDR1 KGHDR, CDR2 SFDVKD. Trimming took 0 bases from V and 7 from J; bases not matched to a gene: 5. This CDR3 comprises 16 residues. CDR3 DNA sequence: TGTGCCACCAGTGATTTGAGTAGCGGGGGGTTGAATGAGCAGTTCTTC. Amino acids: CATSDLSSGGLNEQFF.

The gene calls are TRBV9 and TRBJ2-7; the D gene is possibly TRBD1 (7 bases). The CDR3 runs to 16 residues. Germline V gene data show CDR1 as SGDLS and CDR2 as YYNGEE. Trimming shortened V by 4 bases and J by 4 bases, and 21 bases separated the two germline ends. The CDR3 bases are TGTGCCAGCAGCCCTCCTAGGGGCAGGGGGGAGTACGAGCAGTACTTC. It codes for CASSPPRGRGEYEQYF.

V and J are TRBV20-1 and TRBJ2-3; D not resolved. V shed 1 base and J shed 4 bases, with 12 bases lying between them. From germline, CDR1 is DFQATT and CDR2 SNEGSKA (reference sequence). The CDR3 consists of 14 residues. In DNA, the CDR3 is TGCAGTGCTAGAGCTACTTACACCTCAGATACGCAGTATTTT. Its protein is CSARATYTSDTQYF.

The chain uses TRBV12-3 or TRBV12-4 and TRBJ2-7; 8 nucleotides line up with TRBD1. CDR3 length equals 13 residues. After removal of 6 bases from V and 6 bases from J, the junction contained 7 bases not matched to a gene. The CDR3 is CASSVGQGPEQYF. The CDR3 region has the DNA TGTGCCAGCAGCGTTGGACAGGGCCCCGAGCAGTACTTC.

CDR3 in DNA: TGCAGCGTTGAAGTGAGGGCCGGCAGGGGGCGATCCCCTACCTACGAGCAGTACTTC. Encoded protein: CSVEVRAGRGRSPTYEQYF. V and J are TRBV29-1 and TRBJ2-7; 8 bases match TRBD1. Looked up from germline, CDR1 is SQVTM and CDR2 is ANQGSEA. This CDR3 is built from 19 residues. V lost 1 base and J lost 2; bases outside the gene matches: 19.

V gene TRBV11-2 combines with J gene TRBJ2-3; 7 positions match TRBD2. The CDR3 extends over 16 amino acids. Germline V gives CDR1 SGHAT, CDR2 FQNNGV. V dropped 1 base and J dropped 1; count of bases not matched to a gene: 5. CDR3: CASSLGGGSGTDTQYF. In DNA, the CDR3 is TGTGCCAGCAGCTTAGGGGGGGGTTCAGGCACAGATACGCAGTATTTT.

This clonotype was seen at least ten times. The chain uses TRBV29-1 and TRBJ2-2; D remains unclear. This CDR3 is 10 amino acids long. V was pared by 7 bases and J by 3 bases, with 3 bases between. The V gene's germline CDR1 is SQVTM and CDR2 ANQGSEA. The CDR3 region has the DNA TGCAGCGCCTACACCGGGGAGCTGTTTTTT. Its protein product is CSAYTGELFF.

In its sample, this clonotype was seen many times. The chain carries TRBV11-2 and TRBJ2-3, with D possibly TRBD2 on 6 matching bases. Germline CDR1 reads SGHAT; CDR2 reads FQNNGV. The CDR3 loop spans 14 amino acids. The V and J ends lost 7 bases and 2 bases respectively, with 13 bases between them. As DNA, the CDR3 is TGTGCCAGCACCTGGGCGGGAAACACAGATACGCAGTATTTT. It yields the protein CASTWAGNTDTQYF.

The V and J genes are TRBV15 and TRBJ2-7; D is undetermined. Germline V gene data show CDR1 as LNHNV and CDR2 as YYDKDF (reference sequence). The CDR3 has 14 residues. The V and J ends lost 4 bases and 2 bases respectively, with 12 bases between them. The CDR3 DNA sequence: TGTGCCACCAGCAAAGCGAGCGTAGCCTACGAGCAGTACTTC. Protein: CATSKASVAYEQYF.

This rearrangement joins TRBV2 to TRBJ2-7; TRBD1 aligns across 9 bases. V dropped 6 bases and J dropped 3; count of bases not matched to a gene: 6. Germline V gene sequence: CDR1 SNHLY, CDR2 FYNNEI. The CDR3 length is 14 residues. In DNA form, the CDR3 reads TGTGCCAGCAGGCCGGGACAGGGATGCTACGAGCAGTACTTC. Translating gives CASRPGQGCYEQYF. Based on the CDR3 plus reference TRBV2 and TRBJ2-7, the full variable domain is EPEVTQTPSHQVTQMGQEVILRCVPISNHLYFYWYRQILGQKVEFLVSFYNNEISEKSEIFDDQFSVERPDGSNFTLKIRSTKLEDSAMYFCASRPGQGCYEQYFGPGTRLTVT.

The J gene is TRBJ1-3, the V gene TRBV19; 8 nucleotides align to TRBD1. V shed 10 bases, J shed 0 bases, and the junction held 5 bases outside the gene matches. CDR1 is LNHDA, CDR2 SQIVND, per germline (reference sequence). This CDR3 has 14 amino acids. The CDR3 DNA sequence: TGTGCCACGGGGACAGGAAGCTCTGGAAACACCATATATTTT. Its protein is CATGTGSSGNTIYF.